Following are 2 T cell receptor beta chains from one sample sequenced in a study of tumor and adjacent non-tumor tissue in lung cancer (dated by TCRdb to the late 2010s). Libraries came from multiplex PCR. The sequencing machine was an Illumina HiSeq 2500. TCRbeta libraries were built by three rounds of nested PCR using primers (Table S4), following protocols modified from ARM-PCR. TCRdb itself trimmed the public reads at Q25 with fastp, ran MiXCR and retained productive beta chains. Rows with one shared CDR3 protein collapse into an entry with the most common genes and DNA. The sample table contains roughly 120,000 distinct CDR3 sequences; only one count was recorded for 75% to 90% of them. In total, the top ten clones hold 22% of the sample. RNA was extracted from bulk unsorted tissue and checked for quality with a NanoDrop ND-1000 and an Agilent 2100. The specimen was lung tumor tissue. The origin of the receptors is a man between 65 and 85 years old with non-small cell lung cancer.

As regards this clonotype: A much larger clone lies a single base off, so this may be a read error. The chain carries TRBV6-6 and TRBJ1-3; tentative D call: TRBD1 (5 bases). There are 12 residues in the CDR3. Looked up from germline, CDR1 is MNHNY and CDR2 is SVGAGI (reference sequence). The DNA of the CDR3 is TGTGCCAACAGAGGGGCTGGAGACACCATATATTTT. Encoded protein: CANRGAGDTIYF.

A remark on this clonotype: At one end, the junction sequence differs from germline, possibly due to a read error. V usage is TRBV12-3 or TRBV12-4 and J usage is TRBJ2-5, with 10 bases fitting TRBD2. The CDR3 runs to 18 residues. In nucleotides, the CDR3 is TGTGCCAGCAGCCCAAGATTAGCGGGAGGATCAGAACAAGAGACCCAGCACTTC. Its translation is CASSPRLAGGSEQETQHF.